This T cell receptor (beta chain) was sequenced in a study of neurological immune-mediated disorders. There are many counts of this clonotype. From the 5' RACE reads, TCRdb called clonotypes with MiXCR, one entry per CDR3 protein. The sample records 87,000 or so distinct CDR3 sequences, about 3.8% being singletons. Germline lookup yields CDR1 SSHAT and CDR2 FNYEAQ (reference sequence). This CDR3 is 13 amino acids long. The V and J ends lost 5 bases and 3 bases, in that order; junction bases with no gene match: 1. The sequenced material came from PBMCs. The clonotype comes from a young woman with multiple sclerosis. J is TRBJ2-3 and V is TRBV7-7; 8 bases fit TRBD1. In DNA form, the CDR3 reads TGTGCCAGCAGCCGACAGGGGACAGATACGCAGTATTTT. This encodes CASSRQGTDTQYF.